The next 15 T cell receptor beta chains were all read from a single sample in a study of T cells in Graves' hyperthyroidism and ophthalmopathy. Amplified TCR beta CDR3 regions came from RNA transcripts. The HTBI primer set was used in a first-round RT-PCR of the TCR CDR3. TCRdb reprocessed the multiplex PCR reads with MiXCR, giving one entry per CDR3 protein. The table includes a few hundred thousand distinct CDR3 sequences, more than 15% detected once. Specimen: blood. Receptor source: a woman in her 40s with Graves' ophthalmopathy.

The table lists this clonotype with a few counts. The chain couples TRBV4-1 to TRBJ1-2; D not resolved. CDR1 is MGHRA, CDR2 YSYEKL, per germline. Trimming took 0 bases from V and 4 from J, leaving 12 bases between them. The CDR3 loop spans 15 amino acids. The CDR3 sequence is CASSQEGRALYGYTF. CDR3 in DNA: TGCGCCAGCAGCCAAGAGGGCAGAGCTCTCTATGGCTACACCTTC.

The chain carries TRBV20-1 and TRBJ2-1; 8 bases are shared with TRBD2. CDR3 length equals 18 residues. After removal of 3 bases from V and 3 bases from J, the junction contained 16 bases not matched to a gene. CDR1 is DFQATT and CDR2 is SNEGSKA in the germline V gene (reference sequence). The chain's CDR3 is CSARGKGGAGGHYNEQFF. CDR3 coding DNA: TGCAGTGCTAGGGGAAAAGGCGGCGCGGGGGGCCACTACAATGAGCAGTTCTTC.

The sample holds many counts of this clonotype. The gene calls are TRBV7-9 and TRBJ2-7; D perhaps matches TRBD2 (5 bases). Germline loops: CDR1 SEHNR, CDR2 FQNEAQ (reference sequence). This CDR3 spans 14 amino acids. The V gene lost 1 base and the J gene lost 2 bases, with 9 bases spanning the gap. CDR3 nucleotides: TGTGCCAGCAGCTTAGGTGGGAGTGCCTACGAGCAGTACTTC. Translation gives CASSLGGSAYEQYF. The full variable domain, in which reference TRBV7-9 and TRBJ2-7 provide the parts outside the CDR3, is DTGVSQNPRHKITKRGQNVTFRCDPISEHNRLYWYRQTLGQGPEFLTYFQNEAQLEKSRLLSDRFSAERPKGSFSTLEIQRTEQGDSAMYLCASSLGGSAYEQYFGPGTRLTVT.

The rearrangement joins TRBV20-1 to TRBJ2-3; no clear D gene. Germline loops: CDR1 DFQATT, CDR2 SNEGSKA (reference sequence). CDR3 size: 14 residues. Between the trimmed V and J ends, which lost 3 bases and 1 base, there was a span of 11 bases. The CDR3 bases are TGCAGTGCTAGGAATACCTTGGGCACAGATACGCAGTATTTT. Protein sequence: CSARNTLGTDTQYF.

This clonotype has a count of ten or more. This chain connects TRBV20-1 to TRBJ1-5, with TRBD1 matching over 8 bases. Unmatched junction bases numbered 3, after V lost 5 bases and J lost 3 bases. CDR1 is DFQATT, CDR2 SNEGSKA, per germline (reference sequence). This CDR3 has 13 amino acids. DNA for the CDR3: TGCAGTGCTCGGACAGGGAACAATCAGCCCCAGCATTTT. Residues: CSARTGNNQPQHF.

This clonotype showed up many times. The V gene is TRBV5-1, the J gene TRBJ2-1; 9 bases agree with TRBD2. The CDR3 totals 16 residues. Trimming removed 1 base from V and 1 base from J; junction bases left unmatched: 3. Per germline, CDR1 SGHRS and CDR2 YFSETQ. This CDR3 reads CASSLNSGRSYNEQFF. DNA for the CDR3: TGCGCCAGCAGCTTGAATAGCGGGAGATCCTACAATGAGCAGTTCTTC.

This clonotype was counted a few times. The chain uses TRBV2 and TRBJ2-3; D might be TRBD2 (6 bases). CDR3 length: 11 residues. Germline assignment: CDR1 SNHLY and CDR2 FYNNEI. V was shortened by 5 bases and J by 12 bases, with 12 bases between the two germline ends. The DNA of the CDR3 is TGTGCCAGCAGTTCCGGGACTCCCCAGTATTTT. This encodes CASSSGTPQYF.

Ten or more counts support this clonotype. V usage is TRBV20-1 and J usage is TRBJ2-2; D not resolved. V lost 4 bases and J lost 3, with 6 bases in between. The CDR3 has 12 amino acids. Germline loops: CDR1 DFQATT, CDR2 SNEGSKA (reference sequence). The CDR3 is CSATRYTGELFF. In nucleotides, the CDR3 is TGCAGTGCTACTCGATACACCGGGGAGCTGTTTTTT.

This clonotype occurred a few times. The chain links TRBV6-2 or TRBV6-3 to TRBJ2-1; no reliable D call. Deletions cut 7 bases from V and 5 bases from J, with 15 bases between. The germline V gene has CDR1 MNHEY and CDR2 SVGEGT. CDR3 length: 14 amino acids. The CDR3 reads CASIAGWGNNEQFF. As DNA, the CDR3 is TGTGCCAGCATCGCTGGGTGGGGTAACAATGAGCAGTTCTTC.

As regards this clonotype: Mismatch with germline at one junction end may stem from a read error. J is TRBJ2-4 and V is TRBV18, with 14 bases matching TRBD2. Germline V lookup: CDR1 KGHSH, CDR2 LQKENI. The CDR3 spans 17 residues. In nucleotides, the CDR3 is TGTGCCAGCTCATCACCGGGACTAGCGGGAGTGGGAAACATTCAGTACTTC. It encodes CASSSPGLAGVGNIQYF.

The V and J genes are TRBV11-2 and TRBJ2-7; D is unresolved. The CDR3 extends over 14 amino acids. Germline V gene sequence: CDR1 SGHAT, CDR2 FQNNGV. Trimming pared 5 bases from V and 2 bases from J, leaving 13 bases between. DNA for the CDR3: TGTGCCAGCAGCCCCCGCTTAGACCCCTACGAGCAGTACTTC. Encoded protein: CASSPRLDPYEQYF.

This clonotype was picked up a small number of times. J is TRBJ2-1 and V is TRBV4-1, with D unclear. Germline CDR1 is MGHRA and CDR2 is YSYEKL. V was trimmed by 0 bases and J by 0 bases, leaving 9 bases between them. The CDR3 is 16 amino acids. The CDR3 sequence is CASSQETAPSYNEQFF. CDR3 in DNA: TGCGCCAGCAGCCAAGAAACGGCACCCTCCTACAATGAGCAGTTCTTC.

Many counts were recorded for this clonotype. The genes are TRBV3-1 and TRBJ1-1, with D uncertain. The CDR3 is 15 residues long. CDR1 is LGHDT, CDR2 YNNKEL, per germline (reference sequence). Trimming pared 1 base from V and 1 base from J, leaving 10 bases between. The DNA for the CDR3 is TGTGCCAGCAGCCAAGTATCGACGGGGAACACTGAAGCTTTCTTT. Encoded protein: CASSQVSTGNTEAFF.

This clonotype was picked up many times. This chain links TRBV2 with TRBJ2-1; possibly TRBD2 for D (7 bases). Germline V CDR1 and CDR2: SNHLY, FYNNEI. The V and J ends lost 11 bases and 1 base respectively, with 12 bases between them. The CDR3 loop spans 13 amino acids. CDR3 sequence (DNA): TGTGCCGGGGGGGCCGGGTCCTACAATGAGCAGTTCTTC. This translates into CAGGAGSYNEQFF.

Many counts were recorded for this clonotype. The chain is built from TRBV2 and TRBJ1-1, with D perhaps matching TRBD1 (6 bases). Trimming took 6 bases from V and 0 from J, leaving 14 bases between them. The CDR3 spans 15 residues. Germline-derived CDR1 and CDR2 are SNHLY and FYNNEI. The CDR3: CASRNGGGMNTEAFF. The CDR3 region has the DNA TGTGCCAGCAGGAATGGGGGCGGTATGAACACTGAAGCTTTCTTT.